The table lists the clone carrying this T cell receptor (beta chain) with a few counts. What it binds is unknown. The CDR3 is 15 amino acids. Germline V gives CDR1 MDHEN, CDR2 SYDVKM. Trimming left V 6 bases short and J 2 bases short, with 16 bases between. This sample was taken from a study of T cell repertoires in cytomegalovirus infection. Study-wide context: Both CMV infection and a matching HLA type were indicated by public TCR beta signatures.

Overall study results and limits: Cumulative frequency of public TCR beta families picked out carriers of CMV plus the relevant HLA. The response measured ex vivo was dominated by TCR beta clonotypes (HLA-C-restricted and CMV-specific).

TCRdb processed the reads anew with MiXCR; each CDR3 protein has one entry. The data show approximately 140,000 distinct CDR3 sequences, 20% to 30% seen once. The clonotype was recovered from a human donor in good health (CMV status not recorded). Some clones in this sample may be carry-over from other donors' samples. The rearrangement joins TRBV28 to TRBJ2-5; D gene ambiguous. Material for sequencing was PBMCs, sequenced either directly or after in vitro stimulation (not recorded which). CDR3 residues: CASSQDFSFQETQYF. The CDR3 DNA is TGTGCCAGCAGCCAAGACTTCTCCTTTCAAGAGACCCAGTACTTC.